The clone carrying this T cell receptor beta chain was seen a few times. Its antigen is not identified. The germline V gene has CDR1 ENHRY and CDR2 SYGVKD. Between the trimmed V and J ends, which lost 4 bases and 4 bases, there was a span of 7 bases. This CDR3 contains 12 residues. The data stem from a study of T cells after yellow fever vaccination. Study-wide points: At 95% to 98% for CD4 and almost 90% for CD8, most primary-vaccination clones showed up again after the booster. The secondary response was weaker but peaked faster, day 5 versus 15.

A 5'RACE template-switching step, the method used to make TCR cDNA, added a universal primer site and UMIs. TCRdb re-called the 5' RACE reads with MiXCR, one entry per CDR3 protein. Here the sample spans about 550,000 distinct CDR3 sequences, about 19% being singletons. The receptor was isolated from a man aged 25 to 40 who received the YFV17D yellow fever vaccine. The gene calls are TRBV10-3 and TRBJ1-2; no firm D call. This specimen was PBMCs, taken 15 days after the yellow fever booster vaccination. CDR3 nucleotide sequence: TGTGCCATCAGTGGGACGGTCTATGGCTACACCTTC. It is translated as CAISGTVYGYTF.